These T cell receptor beta chains were read from a single sample in a study of T cells in Graves' hyperthyroidism and ophthalmopathy. Using its own MiXCR run on the multiplex PCR reads, TCRdb lists one record per CDR3 protein. The sample includes fewer than 650,000 distinct CDR3 sequences, approximately 15% seen only once; the top ten take around 7%. The sequenced sample was blood. The source of these receptors is a woman between 18 and 29 years old with Graves' ophthalmopathy. The CDR3 runs from the conserved cysteine through the conserved F or W. The order of the fields is clone size, V gene, J gene, D gene, CDR3 DNA, CDR3 protein. D genes are given only for firm matches. Clone size, where shown, is once, few, many, or a class for clones that have expanded.

>NA|TRBV5-4|TRBJ1-2|NA
TGTGCCAGCAGCTTGGCCACAGGCGGAGTCCCCTATGGCTACACCTTC
CASSLATGGVPYGYTF
>few|TRBV20-1|TRBJ2-1|TRBD2
TGCAGTGCTAGAGTAGAAATCCTTAGCGGGAGGGGCGGCTACAATGAGCAGTTCTTC
CSARVEILSGRGGYNEQFF
>many|TRBV6-1|TRBJ1-1|NA
TGTGCCAGCAGGCCTAGGGCGACAGGGAACACTGAAGCTTTCTTT
CASRPRATGNTEAFF
>many|TRBV6-1|TRBJ1-5|NA
TGTGCCAACAGTGAATGGGGGCTGGGTCAGCCCCAGCATTTT
CANSEWGLGQPQHF
>NA|TRBV10-3|TRBJ1-2|NA
TGTGCCATCAGTGAGGCGAGGGGCGCGGTGATGGATGGCTACACCTTC
CAISEARGAVMDGYTF
>few|TRBV29-1|TRBJ2-7|NA
TGCAGCGTACGGGACAACACCTACGAGCAGTACTTC
CSVRDNTYEQYF
>NA|TRBV20-1|TRBJ2-1|NA
TGCAGTGTCGGGACTTCCAACTACAATGAGCAGTTCTTC
CSVGTSNYNEQFF
>many|TRBV11-1|TRBJ2-3|TRBD2
TGTGCCAGCAGCTCTCTAGCGGGAGGCCCAGATACGCAGTATTTT
CASSSLAGGPDTQYF
>many|TRBV6-6|TRBJ1-1|NA
TGTGCCAGCAGTTACGTTCGGGGGAACACTGAAGCTTTCTTT
CASSYVRGNTEAFF
>many|TRBV20-1|TRBJ2-6|NA
TGCAGTGCTAGGGAGAGGAGCCGGCGCTCTGGGGCCAACGTCCTGACTTTC
CSARERSRRSGANVLTF
>NA|TRBV7-3|TRBJ2-2|TRBD1
TGTGCCAGCAGCCCAGGGGGTGGAGGCACCGGGGAGCTGTTTTTT
CASSPGGGGTGELFF
>many|TRBV12-3/TRBV12-4|TRBJ2-7|TRBD1
TGTGCCAGCAGTTCCCACTTGGCGTTGACAGGGAATCCCTACGAGCAGTACTTC
CASSSHLALTGNPYEQYF
>many|TRBV10-3|TRBJ1-1|NA
TGTGCCATCTCGACTGACCTGAACACTGAAGCTTTCTTT
CAISTDLNTEAFF
>many|TRBV7-9|TRBJ2-5|NA
TGTGCCAGCAGCTTAGTGCAAGCGGCAGAGACCCAGTACTTC
CASSLVQAAETQYF
>NA|TRBV10-3|TRBJ1-4|TRBD1
TGTGCCATCAGTTCGACAAGTACAGGGGGCGCGGAACTGTTTTTT
CAISSTSTGGAELFF
>many|TRBV28|TRBJ1-5|NA
TGTGCCAGCAGTTTTCTGGACGTAGGCAATCAGCCCCAGCATTTT
CASSFLDVGNQPQHF
>many|TRBV7-3|TRBJ1-1|NA
TGTGCCAGCAGCTTAGGGGTAGTGGTGAACACTGAAGCTTTCTTT
CASSLGVVVNTEAFF
>once|TRBV15|TRBJ2-7|NA
TGTGTCACCAGCAGAGACCGGTCACTCTACGAGCAGTACTTC
CVTSRDRSLYEQYF
>NA|TRBV12-3/TRBV12-4|TRBJ2-1|NA
TGTGCCAGCAGCATTAACAGCAATGAGCAGTTCTTC
CASSINSNEQFF
>many|TRBV12-3/TRBV12-4|TRBJ2-3|NA
TGTGCCAGCAGTTTAGATGGGGGTTTGGATACGCAGTATTTT
CASSLDGGLDTQYF
>many|TRBV7-2|TRBJ2-3|TRBD2
TGTGCCAGCAGCTTTCGACTAGCGGGAGTAACAGATACGCAGTATTTT
CASSFRLAGVTDTQYF
>many|TRBV11-2|TRBJ2-6|NA
TGTGCCAGCTCCTCCTTAGGGGGCTCTGGGGCCAACGTCCTGACTTTC
CASSSLGGSGANVLTF
>many|TRBV20-1|TRBJ2-7|NA
TGCAGTGCTCCCGAGTGGGTGACGAACGAGCAGTACTTC
CSAPEWVTNEQYF
>many|TRBV18|TRBJ1-4|NA
TGTGCCAGCTCACCTTTCAGGATGCAGGAAAAACTGTTTTTT
CASSPFRMQEKLFF
>few|TRBV6-5|TRBJ1-3|NA
TGTGCCAGCAGTTACAGGGGTGGAAACACCATATATTTT
CASSYRGGNTIYF
>many|TRBV10-2|TRBJ1-5|NA
TGCGCCAGCAGTGAGTCCGCCGAGGACACCTACAATCAGCCCCAGCATTTT
CASSESAEDTYNQPQHF
>many|TRBV12-3/TRBV12-4|TRBJ2-3|NA
TGTGCCAGCAGTCCGGACCACAGCACAGATACGCAGTATTTT
CASSPDHSTDTQYF
>many|TRBV27|TRBJ2-7|NA
TGTGCCAGCAGTCCCGCAGGGGTCCGGATTCACTACGAGCAGTACTTC
CASSPAGVRIHYEQYF
>many|TRBV27|TRBJ2-5|TRBD2
TGTGCCAGCAGTTTAGCCGGGACTAGTCCGCAGGAGACCCAGTACTTC
CASSLAGTSPQETQYF
>many|TRBV2|TRBJ2-7|NA
TGTGCCAGCAGTGAAATGAAGTCCGAGCAGTACTTC
CASSEMKSEQYF
>many|TRBV27|TRBJ1-5|NA
TGTGCCAGCAGTGGTTATAGCAATCAGCCCCAGCATTTT
CASSGYSNQPQHF
>few|TRBV5-5|TRBJ2-1|NA
TGTGCCAGCAGCTTGTTGTCGGGGGCATGGAACGATGAGCAGTTCTTC
CASSLLSGAWNDEQFF
>few|TRBV19|TRBJ1-1|NA
TGTGCCAGTAGTATCGTATCAGATATGAACACTGAAGCTTTCTTT
CASSIVSDMNTEAFF
>many|TRBV12-3/TRBV12-4|TRBJ2-2|TRBD2
TGTGCCAGCAGTTTGGAAACTAGCGGGAGATCCGGGGAGCTGTTTTTT
CASSLETSGRSGELFF
>many|TRBV7-9|TRBJ2-3|TRBD2
TGTGCCAGCCATGCTAGCGGGACAGATACGCAGTATTTT
CASHASGTDTQYF
>NA|TRBV25-1|TRBJ1-6|NA
TGTGCCAGCAGTGAATACAAGAATTCACCCCTCCACTTT
CASSEYKNSPLHF